This T cell receptor (beta chain) was recorded in a study of blood T cell repertoires in COVID-19. The assay was immunoSEQ multiplex PCR, and TCRdb's table has in-frame clones only and misses some. This table holds approximately 170,000 clones, around 82% found once. Sequences were obtained from peripheral blood. The clonotype comes from a man at least 80 years old with COVID-19, enrolled during active disease.

The CDR3 sequence is CASSFDGGTDTQYF. CDR3 nucleotides: TGTGCCAGCAGCTTTGACGGGGGCACAGATACGCAGTATTTT. This chain links TRBV5-8 with TRBJ2-3, with D perhaps TRBD2 (5 bases). Germline V gives CDR1 SGHTS, CDR2 YDEGEE. The CDR3 covers 14 residues. V shed 2 bases and J shed 1 base, with 8 bases lying between them.